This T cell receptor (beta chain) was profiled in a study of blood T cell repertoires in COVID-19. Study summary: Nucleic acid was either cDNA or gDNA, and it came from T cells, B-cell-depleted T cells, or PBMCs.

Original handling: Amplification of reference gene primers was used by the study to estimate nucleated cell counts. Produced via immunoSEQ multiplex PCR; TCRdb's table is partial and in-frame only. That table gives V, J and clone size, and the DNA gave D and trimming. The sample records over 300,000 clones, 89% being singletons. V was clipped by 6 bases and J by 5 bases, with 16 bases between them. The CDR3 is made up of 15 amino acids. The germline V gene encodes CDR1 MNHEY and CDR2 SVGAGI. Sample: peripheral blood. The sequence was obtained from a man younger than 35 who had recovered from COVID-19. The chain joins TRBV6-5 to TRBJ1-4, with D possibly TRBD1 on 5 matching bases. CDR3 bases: TGTGCCAGCAGCAACCTGGGGGAGGGAAATGAAAAACTGTTTTTT. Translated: CASSNLGEGNEKLFF.